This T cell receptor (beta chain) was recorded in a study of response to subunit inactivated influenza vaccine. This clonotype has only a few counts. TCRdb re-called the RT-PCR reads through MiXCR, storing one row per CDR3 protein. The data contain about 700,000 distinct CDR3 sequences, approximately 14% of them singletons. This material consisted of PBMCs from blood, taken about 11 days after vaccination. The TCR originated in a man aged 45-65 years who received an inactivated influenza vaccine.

CDR3 sequence: CASSQDPAGGPLGTDTQYF. CDR3 sequence (DNA): TGCGCCAGCAGCCAAGACCCAGCGGGGGGGCCCCTGGGCACAGATACGCAGTATTTT. This sequence joins TRBV4-3 and TRBJ2-3; 10 bases are a match to TRBD2. V was pared by 0 bases and J by 1 base, with 10 bases of the junction left unmatched. The CDR3 is 19 residues long. The germline V gene has CDR1 LGHNA and CDR2 YSLEER.